These 11 T cell receptor beta chains came from one sample sequenced in a study of blood T cell repertoires in COVID-19. Clones were read by immunoSEQ multiplex PCR, and TCRdb kept only the in-frame ones, dropping some. Found here are about 30,000 clones, 60% to 80% of them singletons; the top ten hold around 7.9%. The material sequenced was peripheral blood. These receptor sequences come from a woman in her 70s with active or convalescent COVID-19.

This clone was picked up a small number of times. This CDR3 is CASSPPLQVAGGGYTF. Here the CDR3 DNA reads TGTGCCAGCAGCCCCCCCCTTCAGGTGGCAGGAGGAGGCTACACCTTC. This chain uses TRBV9 with TRBJ1-2; no clear D gene. The CDR3 spans 16 residues. Germline V gene lookup returns CDR1 SGDLS and CDR2 YYNGEE. The ends were cut back, 4 bases at V and 8 bases at J, with 24 bases in the middle.

The chain is built from TRBV11-3 and TRBJ2-3, with 14 bases aligning to TRBD2. The V and J ends lost 5 bases and 2 bases, in that order; junction bases with no gene match: 6. Germline lookup yields CDR1 SGHNT and CDR2 YENEEA. The CDR3 sequence is 17 residues long. DNA for the CDR3: TGTGCCAGCAGCGATGGACTAGCGGGAGGCTACACAGATACGCAGTATTTT. This sequence encodes CASSDGLAGGYTDTQYF.

The rearrangement links TRBV6-5 to TRBJ2-1; no reliable D call. The CDR3 runs to 12 residues. The germline CDR1 and CDR2 sequences are MNHEY and SVGAGI. V gave up 0 bases and J gave up 10 bases, with 7 bases separating them. The DNA of the CDR3 is TGTGCCAGCAGTTACTCTCCCTACGAGCAGTTCTTC. Residues: CASSYSPYEQFF.

The chain links TRBV19 to TRBJ2-1, with D unclear. Trimming left V 5 bases short and J 1 base short, with 6 bases between. This CDR3 region has 13 residues. The germline gives CDR1 LNHDA, CDR2 SQIVND (reference sequence). The CDR3 here is CASSPQSYNEQFF. The CDR3 bases are TGTGCCAGTAGTCCACAGTCCTACAATGAGCAGTTCTTC.

The chain links TRBV3-1 (or the pseudogene TRBV3-2) to TRBJ2-3; 9 nucleotides match TRBD2. Germline V gene data show CDR1 as LGHDT and CDR2 as YNNKEL (reference sequence). Trimming removed 0 bases from V and 4 bases from J; junction bases left unmatched: 14. This CDR3 is 19 amino acids long. The DNA for the CDR3 is TGTGCCAGCAGCCAAGATCGGCTAGCGGGAAGTTCGACATCAGATACGCAGTATTTT. Translated, it gives CASSQDRLAGSSTSDTQYF.

This clone has just a few counts. The chain couples TRBV19 to TRBJ1-1, with 7 bases lining up with TRBD1. The germline CDR1 and CDR2 sequences are LNHDA and SQIVND (reference sequence). V was pared by 4 bases and J by 0 bases, with 5 bases of the junction left unmatched. The CDR3 totals 15 residues. CDR3 sequence: CASSTLDRLNTEAFF. The CDR3 coding sequence is TGTGCCAGTAGTACGCTGGACAGGTTGAACACTGAAGCTTTCTTT.

CDR3 in DNA: TGTGCCAGCGACTACCCGAACAATGAGCAGTTCTTC. It is translated as CASDYPNNEQFF. The rearrangement joins TRBV7-9 to TRBJ2-1, with a tentative D call TRBD2 (5 bases). Germline-derived CDR1 and CDR2 are SEHNR and FQNEAQ (reference sequence). The CDR3 covers 12 residues. V was cut by 8 bases and J by 5 bases, with 10 bases left in between.

This chain connects TRBV15 to TRBJ1-4; D may be TRBD1 (5 bases). This CDR3 comprises 12 residues. Deletions cut 5 bases from V and 10 bases from J, with 11 bases between. Germline lookup yields CDR1 LNHNV and CDR2 YYDKDF (reference sequence). In nucleotides, the CDR3 is TGTGCCACCAGCCCAGGGTGGCGAAAACTGTTTTTT. Its protein product is CATSPGWRKLFF. The full variable domain, with the rest looked up from reference TRBV15 and TRBJ1-4, is DAMVIQNPRYQVTQFGKPVTLSCSQTLNHNVMYWYQQKSSQAPKLLFHYYDKDFNNEADTPDNFQSRRPNTSFCFLDIRSPGLGDTAMYLCATSPGWRKLFFGSGTQLSVL.

This chain links TRBV19 with TRBJ1-1, with D possibly being TRBD1 (6 bases). The CDR3 has 15 residues. The V end lost 4 bases, the J end lost 5 bases, and 17 bases lay between the germline ends. Germline V CDR1 and CDR2: LNHDA, SQIVND (reference sequence). The CDR3: CASSSPGAGATEAFF. In DNA, the CDR3 is TGTGCCAGTAGTAGTCCCGGGGCGGGGGCAACTGAAGCTTTCTTT.

The chain has TRBV30 and TRBJ1-3; 9 bases align to TRBD1. Losses at the gene ends were 0 bases for V and 3 bases for J; bases not matched to a gene: 9. Germline V gives CDR1 GTSNPN, CDR2 SVGIG (reference sequence). CDR3 size: 17 residues. The CDR3 nucleotides are TGTGCCTGGAGTGTGGTAGCTGGGACAGGGAGTGGAAACACCATATATTTT. It translates to CAWSVVAGTGSGNTIYF.

This chain uses TRBV21-1 with TRBJ2-3; the table calls TRBD2, which could not be checked here. TRBV21-1 is termed a pseudogene. The CDR3 is made up of 19 amino acids. The CDR3 reads CASRKQGLAGAPRTDTQYF. The CDR3 DNA follows: TGTGCCAGCAGAAAACAGGGTCTAGCGGGTGCCCCCCGCACAGATACGCAGTATTTT.